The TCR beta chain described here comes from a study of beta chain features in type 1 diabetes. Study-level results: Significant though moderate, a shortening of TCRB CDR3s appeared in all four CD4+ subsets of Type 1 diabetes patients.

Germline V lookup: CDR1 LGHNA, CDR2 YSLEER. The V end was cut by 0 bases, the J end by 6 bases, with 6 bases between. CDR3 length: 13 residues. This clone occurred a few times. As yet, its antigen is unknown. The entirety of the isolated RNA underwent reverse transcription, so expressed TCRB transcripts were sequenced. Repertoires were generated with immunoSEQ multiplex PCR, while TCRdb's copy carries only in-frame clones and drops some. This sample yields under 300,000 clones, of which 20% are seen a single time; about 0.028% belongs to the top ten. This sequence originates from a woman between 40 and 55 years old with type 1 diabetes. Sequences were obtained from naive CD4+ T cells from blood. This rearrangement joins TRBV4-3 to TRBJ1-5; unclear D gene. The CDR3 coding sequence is TGCGCCAGCAGCCAAGATTTCCTTCAGCCCCAGCATTTT. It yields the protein CASSQDFLQPQHF.